This note documents a single T cell receptor (beta chain) sequence. The antigen is not known. This entry belongs to a study of T cell responses to AZD1222 COVID-19 vaccine. V was clipped by 6 bases and J by 2 bases, with 10 bases between them. This CDR3 is 13 amino acids long. Notes on the study in general: Repertoire sampling occurred only after the peak T cell response. Baseline antibody screening turned up just 6 or 7 seropositive AZD1222 recipients. Donors, mostly white British, included more females; clonal diversity was possibly underestimated. Among spike-specific TCRs, nearly half reportedly target unmutated variant regions.

Generated by immunoSEQ multiplex PCR, the TCRdb table keeps only in-frame clones and is missing some. The sample lists 80,000 to 95,000 clones; roughly 91% were seen once. Specimen: peripheral blood, collected on day 0 of MenACWY control vaccination. This TCR was recovered from an adult in good health. The J gene is TRBJ1-1, the V gene TRBV12-3 or TRBV12-4; no definite D call. CDR3 in amino acids: CASRLTRNTEAFF. The CDR3 DNA reads TGTGCCAGCAGATTAACACGCAACACTGAAGCTTTCTTT.